This TCR beta chain was captured by sequencing in a study of shared clonotypes between healthy human individuals (dated by TCRdb to the early 2020s). With respect to the entire study: Two women and three men aged 18 to 49 years were included in the cohort. Blood TCR repertoires of a handful of healthy adults were deeply sequenced to estimate repertoire size and the extent of clonotype sharing between individuals. To increase sequencing depth and limit assay-specific biases, different laboratories used diverse techniques to prepare libraries and sequence TCR repertoires. Each donor's leukapheresis produced roughly between about 0.8 and 8.9 billion PBMCs. Per donor, three plates each were used for CD4 naive and CD4 memory, two for CD8 naive, and one for CD8 memory. General conclusions and limits of the study: Sampling was restricted to blood, and TCR repertoires in tissues likely differ from the TCR repertoires found in blood. Even with the large sequencing depth, rarefaction of the sorted-subset datasets indicated that sequencing was incomplete. Compared with non-shared clonotypes, clonotypes shared by all four sorted-subset donors had higher generation probabilities. About 5% of naive CD4, 3.5% of naive CD8, approximately 2% of memory CD4, and around 0.4% of memory CD8 clonotypes were shared across several donors. Because the study included a small number of donors, the genetic and exposure-history diversity represented was limited. Pairwise subsampling led to the expectation that sequencing depth would affect the degree of clonotype sharing among donors. Naive subsets generally had larger estimated clonotype richness than memory subsets did.

The germline V gene specifies SGHAT as CDR1 and FQNNGV as CDR2. Spanning cysteine to phenylalanine, the CDR3 consists of 15 amino acids. The kept DNA is CDR3 alone, 45 bases in frame from the first base. V has 0 bases trimmed and J has 8 bases trimmed; junction bases matching no gene number 6. Donors were healthy HIV-negative adults with no recently reported acute infections or vaccinations. All donors were Caucasian adults living in Nashville, Tennessee, USA. CD4+ T cells were enriched by magnetic negative selection, after which naive cells were positively selected on CD45RA and the negative fraction was taken as the memory subset. After blood collection by leukapheresis, PBMCs were isolated using Ficoll-Histopaque density gradient centrifugation and then cryopreserved in the vapor phase of liquid nitrogen. Analytical flow cytometry was used to check the purity and quantity of each magnetically sorted T cell population. From each sorted fraction, genomic DNA was isolated and quantified by UV absorbance on a Nanodrop 2000c.

Using the deep immunoSEQ assay, multiplex PCR amplified TCR CDR3 regions from genomic DNA. Extracted genomic DNA from each cell subset was spread evenly across all wells of several immunoSEQ 96-well plates, with each plate serving as a replicate. Each replicate PCR for sorted subsets received about 200 ng genomic DNA, equal to about 30,000 T cell genomes. Purified libraries were quantified with a Qubit 3.0 fluorometer, sized on a Bioanalyzer 2100, and re-quantified with the KAPA Library Quantification kit. A separate single-read 150-cycle Illumina NextSeq 550 flow cell was used to sequence each immunoSEQ 96-well plate. The authors' analysis ran thus. Because the immunoSEQ output included only junctional sequences and no quality scores, the filtering could not be the same as the filtering used for full-length reads. To assign V/J genes and CDR3, sequences were annotated using PyIR, a Python wrapper for IgBLAST v1.9, with IMGT germline references. Any read was removed if the V/J assignment was weak (E-value above 1e-6), the CDR3 was missing, or the read contained stop codons, out-of-frame junctions, or ambiguous translated residues. A V3J clonotype was defined by an identical inferred V gene, J gene, and CDR3 amino acid sequence. The percentage overlap between two repertoires was calculated by dividing the number of shared unique clonotypes by the size of the smaller repertoire. RTK rarefaction, the Chao1 estimator, and Recon v2.1 estimates of unobserved clonotypes were used to assess repertoire richness. Generation probabilities for all TCRbeta clonotypes obtained by the gDNA method from four donors were computed using OLGA. TCRdb retrieved this table from immuneACCESS and kept in-frame rearrangements only. Not all clones are present; in checked studies, unresolved V genes account for under half, and no reason is known for the remainder. V and J calls and clone size come straight from that table; D and trimming were deduced from the DNA. The sample data list some 680,000 clones, and roughly 73% of these were observed just once. Jointly, the top ten make up around 1.8% of the sample.

There are a few counts of this clone. This clone's antigen is unknown. The record has no base qualities; no much larger clone is one base away. The sequencing input was memory CD4+ T cells sorted from blood. The cell subset or site label, as the study defines it: CD45RA-negative fraction. This clonotype was obtained from a woman aged 25 to 39 in good health. The receptor chain draws on TRBV11-2 and TRBJ2-3, and 9 junctional nucleotides match TRBD2. Here the CDR3 is given as CASSLDGGRAGTQYF. The DNA sequence is as follows: TGTGCCAGCAGCTTAGATGGCGGGAGGGCCGGTACGCAGTATTTT. Beyond the CDR3, the reference TRBV11-2 and TRBJ2-3 genes provide the residues; the full variable domain reads: EAGVAQSPRYKIIEKRQSVAFWCNPISGHATLYWYQQILGQGPKLLIQFQNNGVVDDSQLPKDRFSAERLKGVDSTLKIQPAKLEDSAVYLCASSLDGGRAGTQYFGPGTRLTVL.